These T cell receptor beta chains were read from a single sample in a study of blood T cell repertoires in COVID-19. Sequencing used immunoSEQ multiplex PCR; TCRdb keeps in-frame clones, though not all of them. The sample has roughly 1,800 clones; roughly 69% are singletons. The specimen was peripheral blood. The receptors shown here come from a man between 65 and 85 years old with active COVID-19. Both conserved end residues are trimmed from each CDR3.

TRBJ1-2 TRBV3-1/TRBV3-2 ASSGTGTYGYT
TRBJ1-1 TRBV11-2 ASSLGTGEAF
TRBJ2-5 TRBV7-2 ASSAGLAGAGETQY
TRBJ2-1 TRBV6-5 ASRLGTSTYNEQF
TRBJ2-5 TRBV29-1 SVESDPWTQY
TRBJ2-2 TRBV5-1 ASSLDGEVGELF
TRBJ2-7 TRBV7-2 ASSSGRYEQY
TRBJ1-5 TRBV7-9 ASTTTGGNQPQH
TRBJ2-1 TRBV19 ASSQQESSYNEQF
TRBJ2-3 TRBV6-5 ASSYSAAADTQY
TRBJ1-3 TRBV6-1 ASSDFIGTTIY
TRBJ2-2 TRBV24-1 ATSDTTRGGRMNTGELF
TRBJ2-5 TRBV5-8 ASTPGGGSFQETQY
TRBJ2-2 TRBV6-4 ASSLGQGTTGELF
TRBJ2-5 TRBV7-8 ASSLATGERETQY
TRBJ1-2 TRBV6-1 ASRSGTNYGYT
TRBJ2-3 TRBV14 ASSPYRGRSTDTQY
TRBJ1-1 TRBV29-1 SDTGVTEAF
TRBJ2-1 TRBV7-2 ASSLAGQGMDNEQF
TRBJ2-5 TRBV28 ATTRFSSGSLKTQY
TRBJ2-2 TRBV6-5 ASSRTGNGELF
TRBJ1-1 TRBV15 ATSRGGTRGDTEAF
TRBJ1-1 TRBV7-9 ASSFGQGEGNTEAF
TRBJ2-1 TRBV7-6 ASSPGEGVNEQF
TRBJ2-2 TRBV6-5 ASSSRAEAARELF
TRBJ1-6 TRBV2 ASRDVRAGNSPLH
TRBJ1-1 TRBV18 ASSLGGQGDTEAF